The 30 T cell receptor beta chains below were found in one sample sequenced in a study of blood T cell repertoires in COVID-19 (dated by TCRdb to between 2020 and 2021). The library was prepared using the immunoSEQ multiplex PCR assay. TCRdb provides this immuneACCESS table in a form limited to in-frame rearrangements. Some clones are lacking; in checked studies, under half of them reflect an unresolved V gene, and why the rest are absent is not known. This sample holds about 250,000 clones; 65% to 85% were observed only once. 7.9% of the sample lies in the top ten. Sequencing input: peripheral blood. These receptors all come from an elderly woman with acute or convalescent COVID-19.

The J gene is TRBJ2-3, the V gene TRBV2; D uncertain. The CDR3 contains 11 residues. The V gene lost 5 bases and the J gene lost 10 bases, with 10 bases spanning the gap. Germline values: CDR1 SNHLY, CDR2 FYNNEI. The CDR3 DNA sequence: TGTGCCAGCAGTCCACAAATGGCGCAGTATTTT. Translated, it gives CASSPQMAQYF.

The gene calls are TRBV29-1 and TRBJ2-1; D call uncertain. Germline V lookup: CDR1 SQVTM, CDR2 ANQGSEA. The CDR3 spans 13 residues. Trimming took 7 bases from V and 0 from J, leaving 10 bases between them. The DNA of the CDR3 is TGCAGCGCGGGTAGTACCTCCTACAATGAGCAGTTCTTC. Amino acids: CSAGSTSYNEQFF.

This chain joins TRBV11-2 and TRBJ2-1, with TRBD2 matching 11 bases. This CDR3 region has 16 residues. From germline, CDR1 is SGHAT and CDR2 FQNNGV. Trimming at V came to 2 bases and at J to 8 bases, leaving 8 bases not matched to a gene. CDR3 coding DNA: TGTGCCAGCAGCTTAATCACTAGCGGGAGATTTGATGAGCAGTTCTTC. Translating it yields CASSLITSGRFDEQFF.

The V gene is TRBV6-6, the J gene TRBJ1-1; D unresolved. The ends were cut back, 3 bases at V and 3 bases at J, with 17 bases in the middle. This CDR3 contains 16 residues. Germline V gene data show CDR1 as MNHNY and CDR2 as SVGAGI (reference sequence). CDR3 DNA: TGTGCCAGCAGTTATTACCCCCCTCGGGTTGACACTGAAGCTTTCTTT. This sequence encodes CASSYYPPRVDTEAFF.

J is TRBJ2-5 and V is TRBV5-1; 7 bases are shared with TRBD1. The CDR3 is made up of 14 amino acids. The V gene's germline CDR1 is SGHRS and CDR2 YFSETQ. The junction had 8 bases not matched to a gene; V was cut back by 4 bases and J by 5 bases. The CDR3: CASSLGQPRETQYF. CDR3 DNA sequence: TGCGCCAGCAGCCTGGGACAGCCGAGGGAGACCCAGTACTTC.

V is TRBV5-4 and J is TRBJ2-1, with 8 bases that match TRBD1. V lost 2 bases to trimming and J lost 10 bases; unmatched junction nucleotides: 5. Germline V lookup: CDR1 SGHNT, CDR2 YYREEE (reference sequence). The CDR3 is 13 residues long. CDR3 coding DNA: TGTGCCAGCAGCTTTAGGGACAGGAGCGAGCAGTTCTTC. This codes for CASSFRDRSEQFF.

The chain uses TRBV18 and TRBJ2-7; 9 bases align to TRBD1. The germline CDR1 and CDR2 sequences are KGHSH and LQKENI. The trim removed 3 bases at V and 5 bases at J, leaving 8 bases unmatched. This CDR3 is built from 15 residues. CDR3 region: CASSPGTGILDEQYF. The DNA for the CDR3 is TGTGCCAGCTCACCCGGGACAGGGATATTGGACGAGCAGTACTTC.

This chain connects TRBV27 to TRBJ2-3; a weak D match, TRBD2 (6 bases). CDR1 MNHEY and CDR2 SMNVEV come from the germline V gene (reference sequence). The CDR3 runs 17 residues. V was clipped by 7 bases and J by 3 bases, with 23 bases between them. The CDR3 sequence: CASKSRSDGAGTDTQYF. The CDR3 coding sequence is TGTGCCAGCAAATCTCGCTCGGACGGGGCGGGGACAGATACGCAGTATTTT.

V usage is TRBV30 and J usage is TRBJ1-2, with 12 nucleotides matching TRBD1. Germline trimming cut 2 bases from V and 7 bases from J; bases unmatched to any gene: 8. The CDR3 loop spans 15 amino acids. Germline lookup yields CDR1 GTSNPN and CDR2 SVGIG (reference sequence). CDR3 DNA: TGTGCCTGGAGTCCGGGACAGGGGGCTTTTAGTGGCTACACCTTC. It translates to CAWSPGQGAFSGYTF.

Only one count was recorded for this clone. The chain couples TRBV18 to TRBJ1-3; D is possibly TRBD1 (5 bases). V was pared by 2 bases and J by 4 bases, with 18 bases between. Germline lookup yields CDR1 KGHSH and CDR2 LQKENI. This CDR3 has 17 residues. In DNA form, the CDR3 reads TGTGCCAGCTCACCAGGTCGGGGGGAAGTGTACGGAAACACCATATATTTT. It is translated as CASSPGRGEVYGNTIYF.

The chain uses TRBV6-5 and TRBJ1-5; D unresolved. The CDR3 extends over 15 amino acids. Trimming removed 6 bases from V and 3 bases from J, with 15 bases in between. Germline lookup yields CDR1 MNHEY and CDR2 SVGAGI. CDR3 sequence: CASRGDGQPNQPQHF. The CDR3 DNA sequence: TGTGCCAGCAGGGGCGATGGGCAGCCCAATCAGCCCCAGCATTTT.

The rearrangement links TRBV19 to TRBJ1-6, with no clear D. Trimming removed 6 bases at V and 5 bases at J, with 11 bases between. CDR1 and CDR2 from the germline V gene are LNHDA and SQIVND (reference sequence). This CDR3 is 14 amino acids long. CDR3 amino acids: CASRNSKDNSPLHF. In nucleotides, the CDR3 is TGTGCCAGTAGGAACAGCAAAGATAATTCACCCCTCCACTTT.

The rearrangement uses TRBV6-5 and TRBJ2-1; 8 bases match TRBD2. The CDR3 covers 13 residues. Germline values: CDR1 MNHEY, CDR2 SVGAGI. Losses at the gene ends were 6 bases for V and 6 bases for J; bases not matched to a gene: 4. Here the CDR3 DNA reads TGTGCCAGCAGAACCGGGACTAGCAATGAGCAGTTCTTC. Encoded protein: CASRTGTSNEQFF.

The CDR3 DNA reads as TGCGCCAGCAGCCCTACTTCAGGGGTACCTCAAGAGACCCAGTACTTC. Translating gives CASSPTSGVPQETQYF. The rearrangement joins TRBV5-1 to TRBJ2-5; D might be TRBD1 (6 bases). The CDR3 has 16 amino acids. V dropped 4 bases and J dropped 2 bases, with 18 bases sitting between them. Germline loops: CDR1 SGHRS, CDR2 YFSETQ.

The chain carries TRBV18 and TRBJ1-1; no definite D call. This CDR3 is 13 amino acids long. The V end lost 1 base, the J end lost 1 base, and 4 bases lay between the germline ends. Germline assignment: CDR1 KGHSH and CDR2 LQKENI. CDR3 residues: CASSPQQNTEAFF. In DNA form, the CDR3 reads TGTGCCAGCTCACCACAGCAGAACACTGAAGCTTTCTTT.

This clone was seen only once. This chain joins TRBV7-2 and TRBJ2-7, with 10 bases identical to TRBD2. CDR3 size: 15 residues. J gave up 2 bases and V 4 bases, and 5 bases lay outside the gene matches. CDR1 is SGHTA and CDR2 is FQGNSA in the germline V gene. This CDR3 reads CASSSIAGGAYEQYF. The CDR3 DNA reads as TGTGCCAGCAGCTCCATAGCGGGGGGTGCCTACGAGCAGTACTTC.

This clone was detected once. The chain combines TRBV7-6 with TRBJ2-1, with no clear D. The CDR3 is 11 amino acids. Trimming left V 8 bases short and J 1 base short, with 3 bases between. Germline V gene lookup returns CDR1 SGHVS and CDR2 FNYEAQ. CDR3 bases: TGTGCCAGCCGTTCCTACAATGAGCAGTTCTTC. Its protein is CASRSYNEQFF.

This chain uses TRBV2 with TRBJ2-7, with D unclear. The CDR3 consists of 11 residues. V dropped 4 bases and J dropped 6 bases, with 7 bases sitting between them. The germline V gene has CDR1 SNHLY and CDR2 FYNNEI. The CDR3 DNA is TGTGCCAGCAGTGGTCAGTCCGAGCAGTACTTC. Its protein is CASSGQSEQYF.

This rearrangement joins TRBV6-5 to TRBJ1-5; weak D call: TRBD1 (5 bases). V was cut by 7 bases and J by 5 bases, with 15 bases left in between. Germline V gene lookup returns CDR1 MNHEY and CDR2 SVGAGI. The CDR3 has 14 amino acids. CDR3 in amino acids: CASTDGGNHQPQHF. Here the CDR3 DNA reads TGTGCCAGCACCGACGGGGGGAATCATCAGCCCCAGCATTTT.

The chain is built from TRBV11-3 and TRBJ2-1, with 9 nucleotides matching TRBD1. The CDR3 consists of 16 residues. J lost 2 bases, V lost 4 bases, and 6 bases had no gene match. Germline V gene data show CDR1 as SGHNT and CDR2 as YENEEA. CDR3 in amino acids: CASSSGTGGAYNEQFF. The CDR3 bases are TGTGCCAGCAGCTCTGGAACAGGGGGCGCCTACAATGAGCAGTTCTTC.

This clone was detected only a few times. V is TRBV4-1 and J is TRBJ2-2, with D possibly being TRBD1 (5 bases). Trimming left V 0 bases short and J 4 bases short, with 9 bases between. This CDR3 has 15 amino acids. Germline V CDR1 and CDR2: MGHRA, YSYEKL. The CDR3 bases are TGCGCCAGCAGCCAAGAGGCAGGGCGCACCGGGGAGCTGTTTTTT. It codes for CASSQEAGRTGELFF.

The genes are TRBV29-1 and TRBJ2-1; 7 bases map to TRBD2. The CDR3 runs to 13 residues. The V and J ends lost 3 bases and 9 bases, in that order; junction bases with no gene match: 8. The germline V gene has CDR1 SQVTM and CDR2 ANQGSEA. CDR3 bases: TGCAGCGTTGATTTTGCGGGAGCTCGTGAGCAGTTCTTC. It translates to CSVDFAGAREQFF.

The V call is TRBV24-1, the J call TRBJ2-5; 15 bases line up with TRBD2. The CDR3 spans 19 residues. The germline V gene has CDR1 KGHDR and CDR2 SFDVKD. J gave up 4 bases and V 4 bases, and 12 bases lay outside the gene matches. The CDR3 loop is CATSDYGLAGGPLRETQYF. The CDR3 region has the DNA TGTGCCACCAGTGACTACGGACTAGCGGGAGGGCCGTTGAGAGAGACCCAGTACTTC.

The rearrangement uses TRBV4-1 and TRBJ2-7; D gene uncertain. The CDR3 sequence is 12 residues long. Trimming removed 0 bases from V and 9 bases from J, with 9 bases in between. The germline CDR1 and CDR2 sequences are MGHRA and YSYEKL. DNA for the CDR3: TGCGCCAGCAGCCAAGAATCTGGCCTGCAGTACTTC. Its protein is CASSQESGLQYF.

The chain is built from TRBV5-4 and TRBJ2-7; a weak D match, TRBD2 (5 bases). The CDR3 runs 14 residues. Germline assignment: CDR1 SGHNT and CDR2 YYREEE (reference sequence). V gave up 1 base and J gave up 3 bases, with 11 bases separating them. The CDR3 region is CASSLSGNDYEQYF. For the CDR3, the DNA is TGTGCCAGCAGCTTGTCGGGAAACGACTACGAGCAGTACTTC.

This clone was picked up many times. A read error may produce the germline difference seen at one junction end. The chain joins TRBV19 to TRBJ1-2; D gene ambiguous. This CDR3 has 15 amino acids. The germline V gene encodes CDR1 LNHDA and CDR2 SQIVND (reference sequence). The CDR3 sequence is CASSVDSGRNYGYTF. The CDR3 DNA reads TGTGCCAGTAGTGTAGACTCCGGGAGGAACTATGGCTACACCTTC.

The rearrangement uses TRBV21-1 and TRBJ2-7; the table calls TRBD1, which could not be checked here. TRBV21-1 is a listed pseudogene. The CDR3 contains 13 residues. CDR3 sequence reads: CASSRQGPHEQYF. CDR3 coding DNA: TGTGCCAGCAGCCGACAGGGACCTCACGAGCAGTACTTC.

The chain uses TRBV6-2 or TRBV6-3 and TRBJ2-5; TRBD2 matches 9 bases. The germline V gene has CDR1 MNHEY and CDR2 SVGEGT. After removal of 5 bases from V and 1 base from J, the junction contained 11 bases not matched to a gene. CDR3 length: 17 residues. CDR3 DNA sequence: TGTGCCAGCAGTGAGCATTCTAGCGGGGCGATCCAAGAGACCCAGTACTTC. Translating it yields CASSEHSSGAIQETQYF.

As to this clone: The junction and the germline gene differ at one end; a read error may be behind it. The CDR3 sequence: CASSLDSRGLGF. CDR3 in DNA: TGTGCCAGCAGCTTAGATTCCCGCGGTTTGGGCTTC. This sequence joins TRBV7-9 and TRBJ2-7; no firm D call. Germline V gene data show CDR1 as SEHNR and CDR2 as FQNEAQ (reference sequence). This CDR3 has 12 amino acids.

This chain links TRBV3-1 (or the pseudogene TRBV3-2) with TRBJ2-7, with 9 bases fitting TRBD1. V lost 4 bases and J lost 4; bases outside the gene matches: 11. Germline V CDR1 and CDR2: LGHDT, YNNKEL (reference sequence). The CDR3 runs to 16 residues. The CDR3 DNA is TGTGCCAGCAGCCGAGCGCCGGGACAGGGTCCATACGAGCAGTACTTC. This sequence encodes CASSRAPGQGPYEQYF.